These T cell receptor beta chains were read from a single sample in a study of graft-versus-host responses after intestinal transplantation. These receptors have no known antigen. TCRdb's copy holds only in-frame clones and misses some; the assay was immunoSEQ multiplex PCR. The table has roughly 110,000 clones, 90% to 95% seen once. The material sequenced was unstimulated CD8+ T cells sorted from spleen or lymph node cells, taken before transplant. The receptors come from a human donor who was the organ donor for an intestinal transplant. Each CDR3 is given with its conserved first and last residue. The order of the fields is clone size, V gene, D gene, CDR3 length, J gene, CDR3 DNA, CDR3 protein. The D gene is left open where the match is weak. Clone size is stated in some rows and not others, as once, few, many or a class when expanded.

>NA|TRBV6-5|NA|12|TRBJ1-2
TGTGCCAGCTCCTCTTACTTCTATGGCTACACCTTC
CASSSYFYGYTF
>NA|TRBV7-2|NA|13|TRBJ2-3
TGTGCCAGCAGCCAAGGGGGGCTAGATACGCAGTATTTT
CASSQGGLDTQYF
>NA|TRBV4-3|NA|14|TRBJ2-3
TGCGCCAGCAGCCTCTCGCCGAGCACAGATACGCAGTATTTT
CASSLSPSTDTQYF
>NA|TRBV27|NA|14|TRBJ2-3
TGTGCCAGCAGTGCGCGACAGTGGGCAGATACGCAGTATTTT
CASSARQWADTQYF
>NA|TRBV11-2|NA|12|TRBJ1-3
TGTGCCAGCAGCTGGGGCCGAAACACCATATATTTT
CASSWGRNTIYF
>NA|TRBV6-6|NA|11|TRBJ2-7
TGTGCCAGCAGTTACGGCGAAGAGCAGTACTTC
CASSYGEEQYF
>NA|TRBV27|TRBD2|15|TRBJ2-7
TGTGCCAGCAGCATAACCGGGACTAGCTTGTACGAGCAGTACTTC
CASSITGTSLYEQYF
>NA|TRBV28|TRBD2|16|TRBJ2-3
TGTGCCAGCAGTCCCTGGACTAGCGGGAGGGACTATACGCAGTATTTT
CASSPWTSGRDYTQYF
>NA|TRBV5-1|NA|15|TRBJ2-3
TGCGCCAGCAGCTTGTTAAGCCCATACACAGATACGCAGTATTTT
CASSLLSPYTDTQYF
>NA|TRBV7-9|NA|13|TRBJ2-7
TGTGCCAGCAGCTTGGACCTAGGCCACGAGCAGTACTTC
CASSLDLGHEQYF
>NA|TRBV5-1|TRBD1|15|TRBJ2-7
TGCGCCAGCAGCGCCGAAAGGACAGGGTTATACGAGCAGTACTTC
CASSAERTGLYEQYF
>NA|TRBV7-3|TRBD2|13|TRBJ2-7
TGTGCCAGCAGCCCCGGGGGGGCCTACGAGCAGTACTTC
CASSPGGAYEQYF
>NA|TRBV6-5|NA|11|TRBJ1-2
TGTGCCAGTGGACGGAATTATGGCTACACCTTC
CASGRNYGYTF
>NA|TRBV20-1|NA|9|TRBJ1-2
TGCAGTGCTGACGTTGGCTACACCTTC
CSADVGYTF
>once|TRBV21-1|NA|14|TRBJ2-7
TGTGCCAGCAACATAGCGGGAGTAGTCCACGAGCAGTACTTC
CASNIAGVVHEQYF
>NA|TRBV4-1|NA|13|TRBJ2-7
TGCGCCAGCAGCCAAGGCTCAGGGTACGAGCAGTACTTC
CASSQGSGYEQYF
>NA|TRBV9|NA|13|TRBJ2-7
TGTGCCAGCAGCGTAGCACACGGCTACGAGCAGTACTTC
CASSVAHGYEQYF
>few|TRBV28|NA|15|TRBJ2-2
TGTGCCAGCAGTCACCCTGGGGGAGATACCGGGGAGCTGTTTTTT
CASSHPGGDTGELFF
>NA|TRBV18|NA|14|TRBJ1-1
TGTGCCAGCTCACCCGGGGTGATGAACACTGAAGCTTTCTTT
CASSPGVMNTEAFF
>NA|TRBV11-1|TRBD2|14|TRBJ2-7
TGTGCCAGCAGCCCACTAGCGGGGAACTACGAGCAGTACTTC
CASSPLAGNYEQYF
>NA|TRBV10-2|NA|14|TRBJ2-1
TGCGCCAGCAGGAGGGACTCATTCTACAATGAGCAGTTCTTC
CASRRDSFYNEQFF
>NA|TRBV7-8|NA|12|TRBJ2-5
TGTGCCAGCAGCTTAAGCTCCGAGACCCAGTACTTC
CASSLSSETQYF
>NA|TRBV5-1|NA|16|TRBJ1-1
TGCGCCAGCAGGCCCAGGGTGGTCCCTCGGGACACTGAAGCTTTCTTT
CASRPRVVPRDTEAFF
>NA|TRBV13|NA|13|TRBJ2-3
TGTGCCAGCAGCTTAGGCAGGCCGGATACGCAGTATTTT
CASSLGRPDTQYF
>NA|TRBV4-1|TRBD2|16|TRBJ2-7
TGCGCCAGCAGCCCTTCGACTAGCGAGAGCTCCTACGAGCAGTACTTC
CASSPSTSESSYEQYF
>NA|TRBV9|NA|14|TRBJ1-6
TGTGCCAGCAGCCTCTCGGGAGGGGGTTCACCCCTCCACTTT
CASSLSGGGSPLHF
>NA|TRBV30|NA|14|TRBJ1-5
TGTGCCTGGAGTGCTGGATACAGCAATCAGCCCCAGCATTTT
CAWSAGYSNQPQHF
>NA|TRBV28|TRBD2|19|TRBJ2-1
TGTGCCAGCAGTTTATCCCCAGCTCTGGCGGGAGGGCCCGGCAATGAGCAGTTCTTC
CASSLSPALAGGPGNEQFF
>NA|TRBV6-5|NA|14|TRBJ2-2
TGTGCCAGCAGTTACTCGTACCCGACCGGGGAGCTGTTTTTT
CASSYSYPTGELFF
>NA|TRBV7-2|NA|15|TRBJ2-1
TGTGCCAGCAGCAAAGTCGACGGTGTGAGGAATGAGCAGTTCTTC
CASSKVDGVRNEQFF
>once|TRBV6-1|NA|13|TRBJ1-2
TGTGCCAGCAGGGACACAGGAGACTATGGCTACACCTTC
CASRDTGDYGYTF
>NA|TRBV27|NA|16|TRBJ2-1
TGTGCCAGCAGTTTATCAGGGGGGAGTAGGTACAATGAGCAGTTCTTC
CASSLSGGSRYNEQFF
>NA|TRBV28|NA|12|TRBJ1-1
TGTGCCAGCAGTTTGAGCAGCAAAGAAGCTTTCTTT
CASSLSSKEAFF
>once|TRBV7-2|NA|13|TRBJ2-2
TGTGCCAGCAGCTTAGGCCTTGGCGGGGAGCTGTTTTTT
CASSLGLGGELFF
>NA|TRBV11-3|NA|14|TRBJ2-7
TGTGCCAGCAGAGCTGTCCCGGCTACCTACGAGCAGTACTTC
CASRAVPATYEQYF
>NA|TRBV7-9|NA|15|TRBJ1-2
TGTGCCAGCAGCACCCGGGACCGGACTAACTATGGCTACACCTTC
CASSTRDRTNYGYTF
>NA|TRBV6-5|NA|14|TRBJ2-7
TGTGCCAGCAGTGCCCGAGGACTTACCTACGAGCAGTACTTC
CASSARGLTYEQYF
>NA|TRBV7-9|TRBD2|15|TRBJ2-7
TGTGCCAGCAGCAAAGCAGGACTAGCAACCTACGAGCAGTACTTC
CASSKAGLATYEQYF
>NA|TRBV30|TRBD2|13|TRBJ2-1
TGTGCCTGGACTAGCGGGAGGGCCAATGAGCAGTTCTTC
CAWTSGRANEQFF
>NA|TRBV7-9|NA|14|TRBJ1-1
TGTGCCAGCAGCGTACCCACAGGTGGCACTGAAGCTTTCTTT
CASSVPTGGTEAFF
>NA|TRBV14|NA|17|TRBJ2-7
TGTGCCAGCAGCCAAGAAGGGCTCGGACTAACTTTATACGAGCAGTACTTC
CASSQEGLGLTLYEQYF
>NA|TRBV13|TRBD2|16|TRBJ2-3
TGTGCCAGCAGCTCATGGACTAGCGGCAGCACAGATACGCAGTATTTT
CASSSWTSGSTDTQYF
>NA|TRBV4-3|TRBD2|15|TRBJ2-7
TGCGCCAGCAGCCCCCGACTAGCGCCTGACTACGAGCAGTACTTC
CASSPRLAPDYEQYF
>NA|TRBV6-1|TRBD1|15|TRBJ2-7
TGTGCCAGCAGTAAAGCGGACAGGGGGCTGTACGAGCAGTACTTC
CASSKADRGLYEQYF
>NA|TRBV27|TRBD2|16|TRBJ2-1
TGTGCCAGCAGTATAAGACTAGCGGGAGGGGACAATGAGCAGTTCTTC
CASSIRLAGGDNEQFF
>NA|TRBV7-9|NA|13|TRBJ2-3
TGTGCCAGCAGCCCAAACGAGGTGGATACGCAGTATTTT
CASSPNEVDTQYF
>NA|TRBV29-1|NA|17|TRBJ2-5
TGCAGCGTTGAAACCCCCGACAGACACCAGTACCAAGAGACCCAGTACTTC
CSVETPDRHQYQETQYF
>once|TRBV5-6|NA|14|TRBJ1-1
TGTGCCAGCAGCTTGGGCATTCTGAACACTGAAGCTTTCTTT
CASSLGILNTEAFF
>NA|TRBV19|NA|13|TRBJ1-1
TGTGCCAGTAGTATAGGGGAGAACACTGAAGCTTTCTTT
CASSIGENTEAFF